These T cell receptor beta chains were read from a single sample in a study of early T cells in non-severe SARS-CoV-2 infection. Each CDR3 protein gets one entry after TCRdb re-called the 5' RACE reads with MiXCR. There are tens of thousands of distinct CDR3 sequences in the sample; more than 8.5% occur only once, and around 8.6% lies in the top ten. The source material was whole blood. The receptors here all came from an adult who was a healthcare worker with PCR-confirmed SARS-CoV-2 infection or an uninfected control (not recorded which). CDR3s include the opening cysteine and the closing phenylalanine or tryptophan. Fields, in order: D gene, clone size, J gene, V gene, CDR3 DNA, CDR3 protein. D genes are given only for firm matches. Clone size is shown for a subset of rows, as once, few, many or a class of expanded clone.

>TRBD1|few|TRBJ2-3|TRBV12-3/TRBV12-4
TGTGCCAGCAGTCAGGGGGCGAGAACAGATACGCAGTATTTT
CASSQGARTDTQYF
>TRBD2|many|TRBJ2-1|TRBV6-4
TGTGCCAGCAGTGACCCGGGACTAGCGGGAGACTCCTACAATGAGCAGTTCTTC
CASSDPGLAGDSYNEQFF
>-|many|TRBJ1-1|TRBV11-1
TGTGCCAGCAGCTTTGGACTGCCCCGAGATGGAGCTTTCTTT
CASSFGLPRDGAFF
>-|-|TRBJ1-4|TRBV20-1
TGCAGTGCTAAGCTTACAACTAATGAAAAACTGTTTTTT
CSAKLTTNEKLFF
>-|many|TRBJ2-3|TRBV29-1
TGCAGCGTGGGAACCGGGGCCTCTAGCACAGATACGCAGTATTTT
CSVGTGASSTDTQYF
>TRBD2|-|TRBJ2-3|TRBV29-1
TGCAGCGCCTTCAGCGGGAGGGCCACAGATACGCAGTATTTT
CSAFSGRATDTQYF
>-|many|TRBJ2-7|TRBV13
TGTGCCAGCAGCGCCCGGGACTCAACGGGCGAGCAGTACTTC
CASSARDSTGEQYF
>TRBD1|-|TRBJ1-1|TRBV5-4
TGTGCCAGCAGACCGGACAGGGCGAGCACTGAAGCTTTCTTT
CASRPDRASTEAFF
>-|many|TRBJ2-3|TRBV7-9
TGTGCCAGCAGCTTACCGGTGCGGACCACAGATACGCAGTATTTT
CASSLPVRTTDTQYF
>-|many|TRBJ1-5|TRBV20-1
TGCAGTGCTAGGCTGGATCTGGACCAGCCCCAGCATTTT
CSARLDLDQPQHF
>TRBD2|many|TRBJ2-3|TRBV7-2
TGTGCCAGCAGCTTTATCGGGGGAGGGCTTCTCGATACGCAGTATTTT
CASSFIGGGLLDTQYF
>TRBD2|many|TRBJ2-3|TRBV14
TGTGCCAGCAGCCCGAGCGGGAGGGGCACAGATACGCAGTATTTT
CASSPSGRGTDTQYF
>TRBD2|many|TRBJ2-7|TRBV20-1
TGCAGTGCTAGAGGACTAGCGGGAGGATACGAGCAGTACTTC
CSARGLAGGYEQYF
>TRBD1|many|TRBJ1-5|TRBV29-1
TGCAGCGTTCTCCAAGGGGGCGCGAGCAGCAATCAGCCCCAGCATTTT
CSVLQGGASSNQPQHF
>-|many|TRBJ1-1|TRBV12-3/TRBV12-4
TGTGCCAGCACCCTGGATCTCACTGAAGCTTTCTTT
CASTLDLTEAFF
>-|many|TRBJ1-1|TRBV5-1
TGCGCCAGCAGCTTGAAGGGGGACGATACTGAAGCTTTCTTT
CASSLKGDDTEAFF
>-|many|TRBJ2-1|TRBV15
TGTGCCACCAGCTCTATAAGTCCAGGCGAGCAGTTCTTC
CATSSISPGEQFF
>-|many|TRBJ1-1|TRBV7-9
TGTGCCAGCAGCGCGGCAGGGCGGGACGGCACTGAAGCTTTCTTT
CASSAAGRDGTEAFF
>TRBD2|-|TRBJ2-1|TRBV5-5
TGTGCCAGCAGCCTGGGGACTAGCGCCTACAATGAGCAGTTCTTC
CASSLGTSAYNEQFF
>-|-|TRBJ2-1|TRBV29-1
TGCAGCGTTTGGGCAGGCTCCTACAATGAGCAGTTCTTC
CSVWAGSYNEQFF
>TRBD2|few|TRBJ2-7|TRBV5-4
TGTGCCAGCAGCTTGGCGATTGGCGGGAGTATAGACGAGCAGTACTTC
CASSLAIGGSIDEQYF
>-|-|TRBJ1-2|TRBV30
TGTGCCTGCCTACAGGACCGCAACTATGGCTACACCTTC
CACLQDRNYGYTF
>TRBD1|many|TRBJ1-3|TRBV7-8
TGTGCCAGCAGCTGGGGACAGGGCTCTGGAAACACCATATATTTT
CASSWGQGSGNTIYF
>-|few|TRBJ1-1|TRBV29-1
TGCAGCGTTTACGTGAACACTGAAGCTTTCTTT
CSVYVNTEAFF
>-|many|TRBJ2-7|TRBV3-1
TGTGCCAGCAGCCATCCGTCTCGGGAGAGCTACGAGCAGTACTTC
CASSHPSRESYEQYF
>TRBD1|-|TRBJ1-5|TRBV29-1
TGCAGCGTTCTCCAAGGGGGCACGAGCAGCAATCAGCCCCAGCATTTT
CSVLQGGTSSNQPQHF
>TRBD1|few|TRBJ1-2|TRBV30
TGTGCCTGGAGTCGGACTGACAGGGCTACTGGCTACACCTTC
CAWSRTDRATGYTF
>-|many|TRBJ1-1|TRBV6-2/TRBV6-3
TGTGCCAGCAAGCTGCTTTGGGGGGTGCTCACTGAAGCTTTCTTT
CASKLLWGVLTEAFF
>-|many|TRBJ2-2|TRBV7-3
TGTGCCAGCAGCTTAGCAGCGAACACCGGGGAGCTGTTTTTT
CASSLAANTGELFF
>TRBD1|many|TRBJ1-5|TRBV13
TGTGCCAGCAGCTTAACGGAAGGACAGGGGATTCAGCCCCAGCATTTT
CASSLTEGQGIQPQHF
>-|many|TRBJ2-3|TRBV7-3
TGTGCCAGCAGCTTTAAAAATAGTCGTTCGGGAACAGATACGCAGTATTTT
CASSFKNSRSGTDTQYF
>-|medium-sized|TRBJ2-2|TRBV5-1
TGCGCCAGCAGCGAAATGCCAATTATGGGGGAGCTGTTTTTT
CASSEMPIMGELFF
>TRBD1|many|TRBJ2-7|TRBV19
TGTGCCAGTAGTGCGGAGACAGGGTTTGGGGAGCAGTACTTC
CASSAETGFGEQYF
>-|few|TRBJ1-5|TRBV19
TGTGCCAGTAGTATGGAGGGTTATAGCAATCAGCCCCAGCATTTT
CASSMEGYSNQPQHF
>-|many|TRBJ2-3|TRBV5-1
TGCGCCAGCAGCTTGACTCAGGGTGGAGATACGCAGTATTTT
CASSLTQGGDTQYF
>-|-|TRBJ2-2|TRBV7-3
TGTGCCAGCAGTTCCGGCGGGGAGCTGTTTTTT
CASSSGGELFF
>TRBD2|many|TRBJ2-2|TRBV7-9
TGTGCCAGCAGCCTCCTAGCGGGAGTCCCCGGGGAGCTGTTTTTT
CASSLLAGVPGELFF
>-|many|TRBJ2-4|TRBV5-1
TGCGCCAGCAGCTTAAGTGGGAGCTTTCAGAACATTCAGTACTTC
CASSLSGSFQNIQYF
>TRBD2|-|TRBJ2-1|TRBV5-1
TGCGCCAGCAGCTTGGCGGGGGGACTAGGATACAATGAGCAGTTCTTC
CASSLAGGLGYNEQFF
>TRBD1|few|TRBJ2-7|TRBV20-1
TGCAGTGCTATCCCGACAGGGGGTATCTACGAGCAGTACTTC
CSAIPTGGIYEQYF
>-|many|TRBJ1-6|TRBV12-3/TRBV12-4
TGTGCCAGCAGTCGGGACGGTCGGAATTCACCCCTCCACTTT
CASSRDGRNSPLHF
>TRBD2|few|TRBJ2-2|TRBV7-2
TGTGCCAGCAGCTTAGAGGCTAGCGGCCCGAACACCGGGGAGCTGTTTTTT
CASSLEASGPNTGELFF
>TRBD1|many|TRBJ1-2|TRBV3-1
TGTGCCAGCAGCGAAAGGATGACGATGGGGACAGGGGATGGCTACACCTTC
CASSERMTMGTGDGYTF
>-|few|TRBJ1-2|TRBV30
TGTGCCTGGAGTCACCTCAACTATGGCTACACCTTC
CAWSHLNYGYTF
>TRBD1|many|TRBJ2-1|TRBV29-1
TGCAGCGCAGGGACAGAACACAATGAGCAGTTCTTC
CSAGTEHNEQFF
>-|-|TRBJ1-1|TRBV6-5
TGTGCCAGCAGTTCCCAGCGGGTTTACACTGAAGCTTTCTTT
CASSSQRVYTEAFF
>-|medium-sized|TRBJ2-7|TRBV7-2
TGTGCCAGCAGTCAAACAGGATACTACGAGCAGTACTTC
CASSQTGYYEQYF
>-|many|TRBJ2-2|TRBV5-6
TGTGCCAGCAGCTTAGGGGGAAATAGGAACACCGGGGAGCTGTTTTTT
CASSLGGNRNTGELFF
>-|many|TRBJ2-2|TRBV5-4
TGTGCCAGCAGCTCGACTGGAATAAGTGGTACCGGGGAGCTGTTTTTT
CASSSTGISGTGELFF
>TRBD2|-|TRBJ2-3|TRBV11-2
TGTGCCAGCAGCCCGAGACTAGCGGGAGTGAAAGCAGATACGCAGTATTTT
CASSPRLAGVKADTQYF
>-|few|TRBJ1-1|TRBV21-1
TGTGCCAGCAGCCGTCGGACAGGGGAAACTGAAGCTTTCTTT
CASSRRTGETEAFF
>TRBD1|many|TRBJ1-2|TRBV25-1
TGTGCCAGTCTGCGGACAGGTTCAGGCGGCTACACCTTC
CASLRTGSGGYTF
>-|-|TRBJ2-1|TRBV7-3
TGTGCCAGCAGCTTACGGGGTCCCGGTGAGCAGTTCTTC
CASSLRGPGEQFF
>-|few|TRBJ1-1|TRBV20-1
TGCAGTGCTAGAGACCAATGGCGAGGACTAGGAAGCACTGAAGCTTTCTTT
CSARDQWRGLGSTEAFF
>TRBD2|few|TRBJ2-7|TRBV14
TGTGCCAGCAGCTTGACTAGCGGGGAGGGACTATACGAGCAGTACTTC
CASSLTSGEGLYEQYF
>TRBD1|-|TRBJ1-1|TRBV20-1
TGCAGTGCGGAGCGACAGGGGATCAACACTGAAGCTTTCTTT
CSAERQGINTEAFF
>TRBD1|many|TRBJ1-1|TRBV29-1
TGCAGCGTTCCAGAATGGGCACAGGGGGCTAGAACTGAAGCTTTCTTT
CSVPEWAQGARTEAFF
>TRBD2|many|TRBJ2-1|TRBV29-1
TGCAGCGCGGGACTAGGCGATGAGCAGTTCTTC
CSAGLGDEQFF
>-|few|TRBJ1-2|TRBV27
TGTGCCAGCAGATCTGGAATTCTAGGGGCAGGGTCTGTCTATGGCTACACCTTC
CASRSGILGAGSVYGYTF